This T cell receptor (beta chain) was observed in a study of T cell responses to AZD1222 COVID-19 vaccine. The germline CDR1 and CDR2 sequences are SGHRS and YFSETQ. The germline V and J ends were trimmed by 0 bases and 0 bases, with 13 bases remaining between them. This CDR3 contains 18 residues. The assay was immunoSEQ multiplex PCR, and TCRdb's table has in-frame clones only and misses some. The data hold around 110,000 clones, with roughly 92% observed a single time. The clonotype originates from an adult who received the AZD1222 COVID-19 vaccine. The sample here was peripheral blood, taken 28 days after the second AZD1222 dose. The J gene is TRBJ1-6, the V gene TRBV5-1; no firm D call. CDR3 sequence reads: CASSLDSQASSYNSPLHF. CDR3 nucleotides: TGCGCCAGCAGCTTGGATAGCCAGGCGAGCTCCTATAATTCACCCCTCCACTTT. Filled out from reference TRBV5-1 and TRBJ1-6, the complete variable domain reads KAGVTQTPRYLIKTRGQQVTLSCSPISGHRSVSWYQQTPGQGLQFLFEYFSETQRNKGNFPGRFSGRQFSNSRSEMNVSTLELGDSALYLCASSLDSQASSYNSPLHFGNGTRLTVT.